The clone carrying this T cell receptor beta chain was counted once. Germline CDR1 SGHTA, CDR2 FQGNSA. CDR3 length: 15 amino acids. V lost 1 base to trimming and J lost 7 bases; unmatched junction nucleotides: 6. Only in-frame clones appear in the TCRdb table, and some are missing; sequencing was by immunoSEQ multiplex PCR. This sample has 70,000 or so clones, with 92% found just once. The sample is drawn from a study of technical replicates of blood from several donors. The sequence was obtained from a human donor in good health. The gene calls are TRBV7-2 and TRBJ2-1; 8 nucleotides match TRBD2. Sample: T cells isolated from PBMCs. The CDR3 coding sequence is TGTGCCAGCAGCTTAGAGGGACTAGTGGGGAATGAGCAGTTCTTC. This gives the protein CASSLEGLVGNEQFF.